This note documents a single T cell receptor (beta chain) sequence. This sample is part of a study of blood T cells in healthy people across ages. For the second PCR, which ran for about 6 to 11 cycles, a sample-barcoded 5' primer and a J-beta primer mix were used. TCRdb itself ran the 5' RACE reads through MiXCR, one entry per CDR3 protein. The sample includes 700,000 to 850,000 distinct CDR3 sequences, about 55% of them seen just once. The length of the CDR3 is 13 residues. Germline V CDR1 and CDR2: ENHRY, SYGVKD. V was cut by 0 bases and J by 0 bases, with 2 bases left in between. The specimen sequenced was blood. The clonotype comes from a man older than 75 in good health. The chain recombines TRBV10-3 with TRBJ2-5; unclear D gene. The DNA of the CDR3 is TGTGCCATCAGTGAGTCTAACCAAGAGACCCAGTACTTC. Amino acids: CAISESNQETQYF.